This TCR beta chain was sequenced in a study of human T cells and chemical hapten exposure. The wider study: Upper back patch tests used 0.01% DPC, scored after 6 days.

Time point specified: patch test 2, 6 weeks after DPC sensitization. Specified treatment: therapeutic diphenylcyclopropenone sensitization with weekly scalp DPC. Study observations and caveats: Expanded TCR counts at PT1 were positively correlated with the patch test score.

This clonotype was seen a handful of times. Antigen specificity is unknown. In the original workflow: There were a median of approximately 100,000 TCRs per sample, with a range from about 23,224 to 690,600. In TCRdb, the RACE reads were re-called with MiXCR into one record per CDR3 protein. Clone size and V and J calls follow TCRdb, not the original study. The sample lists approximately 68,000 distinct CDR3 sequences; 8.5% were seen once. From germline, CDR1 is MNHEY and CDR2 SVGAGI. The V end lost 7 bases, the J end lost 8 bases, and 14 bases lay between the germline ends. The CDR3 sequence is 12 residues long.

The specimen was whole blood, collected in connection with sensitization to the hapten diphenylcyclopropenone (DPC). This TCR was sampled from a woman aged 45-59 years with alopecia areata. Some clones in this sample may be carry-over from other donors' samples. The chain combines TRBV6-5 with TRBJ1-1; D gene unclear. The CDR3 reads CASNVNGREAFF. CDR3 nucleotide sequence: TGTGCCAGCAACGTAAACGGGAGAGAAGCTTTCTTT.